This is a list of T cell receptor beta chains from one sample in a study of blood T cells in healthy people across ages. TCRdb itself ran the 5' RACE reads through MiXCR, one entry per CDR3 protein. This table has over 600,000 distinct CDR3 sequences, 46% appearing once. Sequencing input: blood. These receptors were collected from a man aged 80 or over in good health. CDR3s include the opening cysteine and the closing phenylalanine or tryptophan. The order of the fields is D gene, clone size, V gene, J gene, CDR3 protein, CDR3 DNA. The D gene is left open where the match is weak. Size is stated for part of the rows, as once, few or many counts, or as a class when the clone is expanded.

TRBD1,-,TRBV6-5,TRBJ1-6,CASSYPPGTGWKQSPLHF,TGTGCCAGCAGTTACCCTCCCGGGACAGGGTGGAAACAGTCACCCCTCCACTTT
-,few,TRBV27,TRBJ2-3,CASSHGPVDTQYF,TGTGCCAGCAGTCATGGACCCGTAGATACGCAGTATTTT
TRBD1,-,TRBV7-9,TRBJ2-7,CASSSLDRATYEQYF,TGTGCCAGCAGCTCCCTGGACAGGGCCACCTACGAGCAGTACTTC
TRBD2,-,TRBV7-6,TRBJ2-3,CASSRLAGGWDTQYF,TGTGCCAGCAGCCGACTAGCGGGAGGGTGGGATACGCAGTATTTT
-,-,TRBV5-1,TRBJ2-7,CASSYDNSYEQYF,TGCGCCAGCAGCTATGACAACTCCTACGAGCAGTACTTC
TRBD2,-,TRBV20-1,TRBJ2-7,CSASPSGASYEQYF,TGCAGTGCTAGCCCTAGCGGGGCGTCCTACGAGCAGTACTTC
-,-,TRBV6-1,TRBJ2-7,CASSEVRGGGYEQYF,TGTGCCAGCAGTGAAGTGAGGGGAGGGGGCTACGAGCAGTACTTC
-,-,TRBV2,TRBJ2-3,CASNLSPDTQYF,TGTGCCAGCAATCTCTCCCCAGATACGCAGTATTTT
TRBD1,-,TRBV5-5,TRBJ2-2,CASSLERGPIPGELFF,TGTGCCAGCAGCTTGGAAAGGGGGCCGATCCCCGGGGAGCTGTTTTTT
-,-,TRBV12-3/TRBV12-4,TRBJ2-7,CASSNTRDANYEQYF,TGTGCCAGCAGTAATACTCGGGACGCAAACTACGAGCAGTACTTC
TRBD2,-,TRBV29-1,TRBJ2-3,CSVAGRSTDTQYF,TGCAGCGTTGCCGGGAGGTCCACAGATACGCAGTATTTT
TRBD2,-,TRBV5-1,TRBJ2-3,CASSPGLAGEEGLKYF,TGCGCCAGCAGCCCGGGACTAGCGGGAGAGGAGGGTCTCAAGTATTTT
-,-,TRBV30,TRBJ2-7,CAWTDEGPTYEQYF,TGTGCCTGGACTGACGAGGGCCCCACCTACGAGCAGTACTTC
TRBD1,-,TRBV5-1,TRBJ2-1,CASSSIGTAINEQFF,TGCGCCAGCAGCTCTATCGGGACAGCAATCAATGAGCAGTTCTTC
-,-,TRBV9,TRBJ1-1,CASSPRDVGYVNTEAFF,TGTGCCAGCAGCCCGAGGGACGTCGGCTATGTGAATACTGAAGCTTTCTTT
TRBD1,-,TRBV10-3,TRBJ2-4,CAISPKQGSAWEQYF,TGTGCCATCAGCCCAAAACAGGGGTCGGCGTGGGAGCAGTACTTC
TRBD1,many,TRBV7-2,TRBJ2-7,CASSLDRAAYEQYF,TGTGCCAGCAGCTTGGACAGGGCCGCCTACGAGCAGTACTTC